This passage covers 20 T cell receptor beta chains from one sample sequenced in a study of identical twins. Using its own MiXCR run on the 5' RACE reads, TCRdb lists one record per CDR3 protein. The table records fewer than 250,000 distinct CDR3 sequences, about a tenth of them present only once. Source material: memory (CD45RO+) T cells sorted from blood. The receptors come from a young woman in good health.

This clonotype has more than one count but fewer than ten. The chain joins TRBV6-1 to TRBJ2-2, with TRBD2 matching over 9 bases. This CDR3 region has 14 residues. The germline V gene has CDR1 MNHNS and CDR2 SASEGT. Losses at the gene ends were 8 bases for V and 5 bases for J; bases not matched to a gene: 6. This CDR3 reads CASAAGGPTGELFF. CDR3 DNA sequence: TGTGCCAGCGCGGCGGGGGGGCCAACCGGGGAGCTGTTTTTT.

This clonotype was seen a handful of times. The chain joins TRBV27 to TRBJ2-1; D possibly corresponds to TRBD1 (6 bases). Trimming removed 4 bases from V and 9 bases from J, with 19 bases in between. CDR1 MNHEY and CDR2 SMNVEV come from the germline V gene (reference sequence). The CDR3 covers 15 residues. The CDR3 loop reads CASSSGAGADGEQFF. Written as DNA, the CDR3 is TGTGCCAGCAGTTCGGGCGCAGGGGCCGATGGTGAGCAGTTCTTC.

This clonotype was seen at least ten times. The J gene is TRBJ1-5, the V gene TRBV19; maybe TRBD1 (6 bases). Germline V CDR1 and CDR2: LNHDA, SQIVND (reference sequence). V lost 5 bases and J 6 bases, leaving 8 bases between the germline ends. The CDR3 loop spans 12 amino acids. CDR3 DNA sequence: TGTGCCAGTAGTGAACAGGGTCAGCCCCAGCATTTT. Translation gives CASSEQGQPQHF.

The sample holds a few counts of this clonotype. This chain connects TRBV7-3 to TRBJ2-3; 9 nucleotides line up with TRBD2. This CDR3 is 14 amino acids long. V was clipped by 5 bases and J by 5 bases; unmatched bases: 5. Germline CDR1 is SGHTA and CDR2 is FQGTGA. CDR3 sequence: CASSPGLAIDTQYF. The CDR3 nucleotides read TGTGCCAGCAGCCCGGGACTAGCTATAGATACGCAGTATTTT.

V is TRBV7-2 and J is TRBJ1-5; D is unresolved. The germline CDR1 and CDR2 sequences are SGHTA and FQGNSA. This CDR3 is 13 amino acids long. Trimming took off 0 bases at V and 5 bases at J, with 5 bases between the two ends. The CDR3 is CASSLALYQPQHF. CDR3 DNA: TGTGCCAGCAGCTTAGCGCTTTATCAGCCCCAGCATTTT.

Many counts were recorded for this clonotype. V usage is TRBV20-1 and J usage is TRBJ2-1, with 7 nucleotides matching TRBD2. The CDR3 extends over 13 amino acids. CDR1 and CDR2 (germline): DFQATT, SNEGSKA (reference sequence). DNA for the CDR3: TGCAGGGCAGGGCCTAGCGGTGCTAATGAGCAGTTCTTC. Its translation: CRAGPSGANEQFF.

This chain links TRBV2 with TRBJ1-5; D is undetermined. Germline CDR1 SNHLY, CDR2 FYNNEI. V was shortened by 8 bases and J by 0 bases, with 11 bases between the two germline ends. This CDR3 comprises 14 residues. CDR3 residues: CASSLRYSNQPQHF. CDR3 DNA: TGTGCCAGCTCCCTCCGATATAGCAATCAGCCCCAGCATTTT.

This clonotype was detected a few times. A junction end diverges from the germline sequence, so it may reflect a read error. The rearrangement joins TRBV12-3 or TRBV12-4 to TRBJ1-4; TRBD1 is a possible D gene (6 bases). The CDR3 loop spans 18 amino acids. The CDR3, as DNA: TGTGCCTGCAGTTTTTTTGGGGGCTCCTGGGGGTCTAATGAAAAACTGTTTTTT. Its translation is CACSFFGGSWGSNEKLFF.

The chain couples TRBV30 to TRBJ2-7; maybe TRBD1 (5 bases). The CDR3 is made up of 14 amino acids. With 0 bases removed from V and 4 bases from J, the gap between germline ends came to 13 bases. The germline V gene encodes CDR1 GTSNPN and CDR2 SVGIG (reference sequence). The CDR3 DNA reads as TGTGCCTGGAGTGTACCTGGGGCGAGGTACGAGCAGTACTTC. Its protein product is CAWSVPGARYEQYF.

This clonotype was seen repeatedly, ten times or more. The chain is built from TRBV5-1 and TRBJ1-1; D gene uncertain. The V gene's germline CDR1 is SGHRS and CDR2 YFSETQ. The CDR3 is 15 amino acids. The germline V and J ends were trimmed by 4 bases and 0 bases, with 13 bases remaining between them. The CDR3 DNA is TGCGCCAGCAGCGCGCGGGCGCGGGTGAACACTGAAGCTTTCTTT. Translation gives CASSARARVNTEAFF.

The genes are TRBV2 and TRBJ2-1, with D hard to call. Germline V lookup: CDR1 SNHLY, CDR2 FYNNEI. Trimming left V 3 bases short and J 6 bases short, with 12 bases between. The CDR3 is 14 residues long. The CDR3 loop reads CASSDYPSLNEQFF. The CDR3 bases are TGTGCCAGCAGTGACTACCCCTCTCTCAATGAGCAGTTCTTC. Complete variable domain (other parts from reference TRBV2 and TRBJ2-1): EPEVTQTPSHQVTQMGQEVILRCVPISNHLYFYWYRQILGQKVEFLVSFYNNEISEKSEIFDDQFSVERPDGSNFTLKIRSTKLEDSAMYFCASSDYPSLNEQFFGPGTRLTVL.

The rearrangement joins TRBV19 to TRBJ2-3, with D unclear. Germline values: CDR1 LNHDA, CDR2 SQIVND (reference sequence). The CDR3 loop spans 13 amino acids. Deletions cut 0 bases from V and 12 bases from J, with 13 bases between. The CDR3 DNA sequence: TGTGCCAGTAGTATAGATCAAGTACCGTCCCAGTATTTT. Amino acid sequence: CASSIDQVPSQYF.

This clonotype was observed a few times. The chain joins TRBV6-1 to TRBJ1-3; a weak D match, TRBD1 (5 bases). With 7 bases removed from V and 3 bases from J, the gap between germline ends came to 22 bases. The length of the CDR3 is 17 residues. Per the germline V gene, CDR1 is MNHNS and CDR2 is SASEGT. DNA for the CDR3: TGTGCCAGCACCCTCGCCCCGGGACCGAGCTTTGGAAACACCATATATTTT. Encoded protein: CASTLAPGPSFGNTIYF.

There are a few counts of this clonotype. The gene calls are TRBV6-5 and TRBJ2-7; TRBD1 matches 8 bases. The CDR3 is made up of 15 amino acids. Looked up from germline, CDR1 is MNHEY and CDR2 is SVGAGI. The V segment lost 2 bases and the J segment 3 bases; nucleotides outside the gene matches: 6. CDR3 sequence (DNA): TGTGCCAGCAGTTACCCCGGGACAGGAGGCTACGAGCAGTACTTC. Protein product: CASSYPGTGGYEQYF.

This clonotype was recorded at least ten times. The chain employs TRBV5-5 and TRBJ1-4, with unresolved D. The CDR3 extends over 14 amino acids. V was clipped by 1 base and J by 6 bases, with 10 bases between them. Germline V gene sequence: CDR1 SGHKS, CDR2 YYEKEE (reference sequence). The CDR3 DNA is TGTGCCAGCAGCTTGCCCCCGCGGCATGAAAAACTGTTTTTT. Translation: CASSLPPRHEKLFF.

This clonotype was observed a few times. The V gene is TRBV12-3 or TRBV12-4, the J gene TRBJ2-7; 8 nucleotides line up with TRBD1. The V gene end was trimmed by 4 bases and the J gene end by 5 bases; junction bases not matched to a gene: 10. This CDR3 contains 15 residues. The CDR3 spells CASSSPDREINEQYF. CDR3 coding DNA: TGTGCCAGCAGTTCGCCGGACAGGGAGATCAACGAGCAGTACTTC.

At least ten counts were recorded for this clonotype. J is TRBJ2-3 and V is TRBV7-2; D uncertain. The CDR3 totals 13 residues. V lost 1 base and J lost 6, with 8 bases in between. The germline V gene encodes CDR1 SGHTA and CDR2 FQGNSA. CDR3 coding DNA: TGTGCCAGCAGCTTAGGTTTTTACGATACGCAGTATTTT. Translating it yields CASSLGFYDTQYF.

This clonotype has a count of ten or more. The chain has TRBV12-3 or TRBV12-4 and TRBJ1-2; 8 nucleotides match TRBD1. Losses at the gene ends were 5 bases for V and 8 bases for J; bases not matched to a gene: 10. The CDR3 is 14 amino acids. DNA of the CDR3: TGTGCCAGCAGTCCCGAAAACAGGGGGGGCGGCTACACCTTC. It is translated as CASSPENRGGGYTF.

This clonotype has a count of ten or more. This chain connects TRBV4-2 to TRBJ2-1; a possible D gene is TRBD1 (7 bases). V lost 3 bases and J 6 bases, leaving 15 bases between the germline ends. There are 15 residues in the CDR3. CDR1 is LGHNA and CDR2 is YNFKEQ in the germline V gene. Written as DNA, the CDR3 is TGTGCCAGCAGCCACGTCGGGGGACAGAGCAATGAGCAGTTCTTC. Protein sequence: CASSHVGGQSNEQFF.

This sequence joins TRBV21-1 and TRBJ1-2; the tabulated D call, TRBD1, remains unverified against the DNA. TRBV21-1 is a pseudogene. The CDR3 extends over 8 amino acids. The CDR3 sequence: CASDSPPF. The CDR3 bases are TGTGCCTCCGACAGCCCACCCTTC.